Following are 31 T cell receptor beta chains from one sample sequenced in a study of CD8+CD57+ T cells in acquired aplastic anemia. CDR3 and TCR beta VDJ profiling relied on a genomic DNA template. TCRdb called the reads again in MiXCR, with one record for every CDR3 protein. The sample has about 190,000 distinct CDR3 sequences, 50% to 75% seen once. Sequenced: sorted CD4+, CD8+, or CD8+CD57+ T cells (not recorded which) from PBMCs. Receptors originate from a human donor with severe aplastic anemia or a healthy control (not recorded which).

V is TRBV29-1 and J is TRBJ2-7; TRBD1 matches 11 bases. Per the germline V gene, CDR1 is SQVTM and CDR2 is ANQGSEA. The V segment lost 1 base and the J segment 4 bases; nucleotides outside the gene matches: 3. This CDR3 comprises 14 residues. CDR3 sequence (DNA): TGCAGCGTTGAAGGGGGGACAGGGGGTTACGAGCAGTACTTC. It translates to CSVEGGTGGYEQYF.

The chain carries TRBV7-9 and TRBJ1-1; no reliable D call. CDR3 length: 13 residues. Germline CDR1 SEHNR, CDR2 FQNEAQ (reference sequence). The V end was cut by 5 bases, the J end by 1 base, with 8 bases between. The CDR3 is CASSTGRNTEAFF. The DNA for the CDR3 is TGTGCCAGCAGCACCGGCCGGAACACTGAAGCTTTCTTT.

This clonotype was detected only a few times. The genes are TRBV24-1 and TRBJ2-1; D uncertain. CDR1 and CDR2 from the germline V gene are KGHDR and SFDVKD. The CDR3 sequence is 16 residues long. Trimming pared 1 base from V and 1 base from J, leaving 10 bases between. The CDR3 reads CATSDLSAGSYNEQFF. The CDR3 DNA is TGTGCCACCAGTGATTTATCGGCCGGTTCCTACAATGAGCAGTTCTTC.

V usage is TRBV10-1 and J usage is TRBJ2-6, with D tentatively TRBD2 (5 bases). This CDR3 has 16 residues. Trimming left V 5 bases short and J 0 bases short, with 11 bases between. Germline CDR1 reads WNHNN; CDR2 reads SYGVQD (reference sequence). The DNA for the CDR3 is TGCGCCAGCAGTAGTGGCGGGCCCTCTGGGGCCAACGTCCTGACTTTC. This codes for CASSSGGPSGANVLTF.

The sample holds many counts of this clonotype. The chain is built from TRBV19 and TRBJ2-1, with unresolved D. V lost 5 bases and J 0 bases, leaving 11 bases between the germline ends. Germline CDR1 LNHDA, CDR2 SQIVND (reference sequence). This CDR3 is 15 amino acids long. The CDR3: CASSEGLHSYNEQFF. The DNA for the CDR3 is TGTGCCAGTAGTGAAGGCCTCCACTCCTACAATGAGCAGTTCTTC. Together with reference TRBV19 and TRBJ2-1, the CDR3 gives the full variable domain: DGGITQSPKYLFRKEGQNVTLSCEQNLNHDAMYWYRQDPGQGLRLIYYSQIVNDFQKGDIAEGYSVSREKKESFPLTVTSAQKNPTAFYLCASSEGLHSYNEQFFGPGTRLTVL.

The J gene is TRBJ2-3, the V gene TRBV6-5, with D perhaps matching TRBD2 (6 bases). The CDR3 extends over 12 amino acids. Germline V gives CDR1 MNHEY, CDR2 SVGAGI. Trimming removed 4 bases from V and 14 bases from J, with 16 bases in between. The CDR3 reads CASSSGTPVAYF. The CDR3 region has the DNA TGTGCCAGCAGTTCCGGGACTCCAGTCGCGTATTTT.

V and J are TRBV25-1 and TRBJ1-1; the D is unclear. Germline CDR1 MGHDK, CDR2 SYGVNS. The CDR3 runs to 13 residues. V was shortened by 3 bases and J by 4 bases, with 9 bases between the two germline ends. As DNA, the CDR3 is TGTGCCAGCAGTGATTCGGGGTTCACTGAAGCTTTCTTT. Residues: CASSDSGFTEAFF.

The V call is TRBV7-9, the J call TRBJ1-3; tentatively, D is TRBD1 (5 bases). The CDR3 loop spans 12 amino acids. Trimming removed 7 bases from V and 8 bases from J, with 12 bases in between. From germline, CDR1 is SEHNR and CDR2 FQNEAQ (reference sequence). The CDR3 nucleotides are TGTGCCAGCAACGGGGGGGGTGACACCATATATTTT. Protein product: CASNGGGDTIYF.

Turning to this clonotype: One junction end disagrees with the germline gene, perhaps due to a read error. The chain uses TRBV5-1 and TRBJ1-1; TRBD1 might be the D (6 bases). The CDR3 covers 12 residues. Germline V gives CDR1 SGHRS, CDR2 YFSETQ. The CDR3 reads CASRSTGTEAFF. CDR3 nucleotide sequence: TGTGCCAGCAGGTCGACAGGCACTGAAGCTTTCTTT.

The genes are TRBV12-3 or TRBV12-4 and TRBJ1-1, with a tentative D call TRBD1 (5 bases). Trimming removed 7 bases from V and 5 bases from J, with 17 bases in between. The CDR3 sequence is 14 residues long. CDR3 nucleotide sequence: TGTGCCAGCACCATTCTTCCGGAGGGGACTGAAGCTTTCTTT. It translates to CASTILPEGTEAFF.

The sample holds many counts of this clonotype. J is TRBJ2-1 and V is TRBV10-3, with 8 bases identical to TRBD2. Germline V lookup: CDR1 ENHRY, CDR2 SYGVKD. V shed 3 bases and J 7 bases; nucleotides not matched to a gene: 5. This CDR3 region has 14 residues. This chain's CDR3 is CAISESGGLNEQFF. The CDR3 coding sequence is TGTGCCATCAGTGAAAGCGGGGGCCTGAATGAGCAGTTCTTC.

The V call is TRBV20-1, the J call TRBJ2-5, with TRBD2 matching 9 bases. This CDR3 spans 13 amino acids. The ends lost 5 bases at V and 4 bases at J; junction bases unmatched: 5. Per germline, CDR1 DFQATT and CDR2 SNEGSKA (reference sequence). CDR3 residues: CSAHLSGGETQYF. In DNA, the CDR3 is TGCAGTGCTCACCTTAGCGGGGGAGAGACCCAGTACTTC.

The chain is built from TRBV29-1 and TRBJ2-3; 7 bases fit TRBD1. Germline CDR1 and CDR2: SQVTM and ANQGSEA. The CDR3 has 15 amino acids. V trimming: 2 bases; J trimming: 0 bases; junction bases outside the gene matches: 5. The CDR3: CSVESRQGSTDTQYF. CDR3 coding DNA: TGCAGCGTTGAATCGCGACAGGGAAGCACAGATACGCAGTATTTT.

The rearrangement joins TRBV12-5 to TRBJ2-1; D is possibly TRBD2 (5 bases). Trimming pared 3 bases from V and 7 bases from J, leaving 7 bases between. Germline CDR1 and CDR2: LGHNT and FRNRAP. The CDR3 extends over 12 amino acids. The CDR3 spells CASGFSGNEQFF. The CDR3 nucleotides read TGTGCTAGTGGTTTTTCGGGGAATGAGCAGTTCTTC.

This clonotype came up many times. The rearrangement links TRBV4-1 to TRBJ2-7, with 8 bases identical to TRBD2. The J segment lost 3 bases and the V segment lost 1 base, leaving 2 bases of the junction unmatched. Germline assignment: CDR1 MGHRA and CDR2 YSYEKL. The CDR3 runs to 14 residues. CDR3 residues: CASSQGLAHYEQYF. The CDR3 bases are TGCGCCAGCAGCCAAGGACTAGCGCACTACGAGCAGTACTTC.

This clonotype was detected only once. The chain carries TRBV12-3 or TRBV12-4 and TRBJ1-2, with unresolved D. The CDR3 is 15 amino acids. Between the trimmed V and J ends, which lost 4 bases and 4 bases, there was a span of 16 bases. The CDR3 loop reads CASSSGRNRFYGYTF. The CDR3 DNA reads as TGTGCCAGCAGTTCCGGACGGAATAGATTCTATGGCTACACCTTC.

The chain links TRBV10-3 to TRBJ2-2, with 12 bases that match TRBD2. The CDR3 covers 15 residues. V gave up 10 bases and J gave up 7 bases; unmatched junction bases: 10. Looked up from germline, CDR1 is ENHRY and CDR2 is SYGVKD. For the CDR3, the DNA is TGTGCCACCCGGAGACTAGCGGGAGTGGGCGGGGAGCTGTTTTTT. This gives the protein CATRRLAGVGGELFF.

This sequence joins TRBV2 and TRBJ2-5, with a possible D match to TRBD1 (6 bases). This CDR3 region has 14 residues. The germline CDR1 and CDR2 sequences are SNHLY and FYNNEI. The ends were cut back, 7 bases at V and 5 bases at J, with 17 bases in the middle. Written as DNA, the CDR3 is TGTGCCAGCACCAATACCAGGGGTTTGGAGACCCAGTACTTC. Protein: CASTNTRGLETQYF.

Concerning this clonotype: At one end, the junction sequence differs from germline, possibly due to a read error. The chain couples TRBV5-1 to TRBJ1-4, with TRBD1 matching over 9 bases. Germline CDR1 SGHRS, CDR2 YFSETQ. CDR3 size: 16 residues. The CDR3 bases are TGTGCCAGCAGCTTGAGGGACAGGGTATTGACGGAAAAACTGTTTTTT. This gives the protein CASSLRDRVLTEKLFF. Filled out from reference TRBV5-1 and TRBJ1-4, the complete variable domain reads KAGVTQTPRYLIKTRGQQVTLSCSPISGHRSVSWYQQTPGQGLQFLFEYFSETQRNKGNFPGRFSGRQFSNSRSEMNVSTLELGDSALYLCASSLRDRVLTEKLFFGSGTQLSVL.

The CDR3 DNA reads as TGTGCCAGCAGCTCTGTCCGATTGGATTATGGCTACACCTTC. As protein: CASSSVRLDYGYTF. The chain employs TRBV7-9 and TRBJ1-2; D not resolved. The CDR3 length is 14 residues. Germline V gives CDR1 SEHNR, CDR2 FQNEAQ (reference sequence). Trimming shortened V by 4 bases and J by 5 bases, and 14 bases separated the two germline ends. The full variable domain, rest sourced from reference TRBV7-9 and TRBJ1-2, is DTGVSQNPRHKITKRGQNVTFRCDPISEHNRLYWYRQTLGQGPEFLTYFQNEAQLEKSRLLSDRFSAERPKGSFSTLEIQRTEQGDSAMYLCASSSVRLDYGYTFGSGTRLTVV.

This clonotype came up many times. Written as DNA, the CDR3 is TGCGCCAGCAGCTTGGTTTCGGGGGGCCTTGGCTACACCTTC. Its protein is CASSLVSGGLGYTF. The chain combines TRBV5-1 with TRBJ1-2; weak D call: TRBD1 (6 bases). The length of the CDR3 is 14 residues. Germline values: CDR1 SGHRS, CDR2 YFSETQ. Trimming stripped 0 bases from V and 7 bases from J, with 13 bases between.

The chain has TRBV20-1 and TRBJ2-5; D is unclear. The CDR3 is made up of 17 amino acids. Trimming stripped 1 base from V and 2 bases from J, with 20 bases between. CDR1 is DFQATT, CDR2 SNEGSKA, per germline (reference sequence). The CDR3 protein is CSARGVGTVGLQETQYF. The CDR3 DNA reads TGCAGTGCTAGAGGAGTTGGAACGGTGGGTCTGCAAGAGACCCAGTACTTC.

The J gene is TRBJ2-4, the V gene TRBV7-9; D is perhaps TRBD2 (5 bases). The CDR3 loop spans 13 amino acids. Looked up from germline, CDR1 is SEHNR and CDR2 is FQNEAQ (reference sequence). V lost 5 bases, J lost 9 bases, and 14 bases lay in between. CDR3: CASSTIGIPIQYF. The CDR3 nucleotides are TGTGCCAGCAGCACCATCGGGATTCCCATTCAGTACTTC.

The chain uses TRBV4-1 and TRBJ1-6; perhaps TRBD1 as D (5 bases). The CDR3 extends over 15 amino acids. Trimming pared 2 bases from V and 7 bases from J, leaving 12 bases between. Looked up from germline, CDR1 is MGHRA and CDR2 is YSYEKL. This CDR3 is CASSQSLTVNSPLHF. As DNA, the CDR3 is TGCGCCAGCAGCCAATCGTTGACAGTGAATTCACCCCTCCACTTT.

This clonotype has only one observation. V is TRBV2 and J is TRBJ2-7, with unresolved D. The V and J ends lost 2 bases and 4 bases respectively, with 12 bases between them. The CDR3 has 14 amino acids. Per germline, CDR1 SNHLY and CDR2 FYNNEI. CDR3 sequence (DNA): TGTGCCAGCAGTGAAATAGGGCGTCGGTACGAGCAGTACTTC. Translation gives CASSEIGRRYEQYF.

This clonotype was counted a few times. A much larger clonotype is one base distant, so this may be a read error. The rearrangement joins TRBV19 to TRBJ1-5; TRBD1 matches at 8 bases. V was clipped by 8 bases and J by 4 bases; unmatched bases: 13. The germline V gene has CDR1 LNHDA and CDR2 SQIVND (reference sequence). The CDR3 contains 16 residues. The CDR3 DNA sequence: TGTGCCAGTGCTCCGGCGCAGGGGGCACCAAATCAGCCCCAGCATTTT. Its translation: CASAPAQGAPNQPQHF. The full variable domain, with the rest looked up from reference TRBV19 and TRBJ1-5, is DGGITQSPKYLFRKEGQNVTLSCEQNLNHDAMYWYRQDPGQGLRLIYYSQIVNDFQKGDIAEGYSVSREKKESFPLTVTSAQKNPTAFYLCASAPAQGAPNQPQHFGDGTRLSIL.

This chain links TRBV20-1 with TRBJ1-2; D not certain. The CDR3 extends over 12 amino acids. Between the trimmed V and J ends, which lost 1 base and 0 bases, there was a span of 3 bases. Per the germline V gene, CDR1 is DFQATT and CDR2 is SNEGSKA (reference sequence). CDR3 coding DNA: TGCAGTGCTAGAGTTGCTAACTATGGCTACACCTTC. This codes for CSARVANYGYTF.

The chain links TRBV19 to TRBJ1-1; D uncertain. Germline CDR1 is LNHDA and CDR2 is SQIVND (reference sequence). The V end lost 1 base, the J end lost 0 bases, and 6 bases lay between the germline ends. The CDR3 contains 14 residues. The CDR3 is CASSIGQMNTEAFF. CDR3 coding DNA: TGTGCCAGTAGTATAGGTCAGATGAACACTGAAGCTTTCTTT.

The chain is built from TRBV7-9 and TRBJ2-3; TRBD1 matches 8 bases. V shed 6 bases and J 3 bases; nucleotides not matched to a gene: 8. CDR1 and CDR2 from the germline V gene are SEHNR and FQNEAQ (reference sequence). CDR3 length: 15 amino acids. DNA of the CDR3: TGTGCCAGCAGATCGGACAGGGTAAGGACAGATACGCAGTATTTT. It is translated as CASRSDRVRTDTQYF.

The chain recombines TRBV6-1 with TRBJ2-2; D is undetermined. The CDR3 is 12 residues long. Trimming stripped 6 bases from V and 5 bases from J, with 7 bases between. The V gene's germline CDR1 is MNHNS and CDR2 SASEGT. CDR3 residues: CASRDQTGELFF. DNA for the CDR3: TGTGCCAGCAGGGACCAAACCGGGGAGCTGTTTTTT.

This clonotype occurred many times. The chain is built from TRBV7-8 and TRBJ2-1; 10 bases map to TRBD2. The CDR3 sequence is 16 residues long. The V and J ends lost 3 bases and 0 bases, in that order; junction bases with no gene match: 2. Germline-derived CDR1 and CDR2 are SGHVS and FQNEAQ. The chain's CDR3 is CASSFSSGGSYNEQFF. CDR3 in DNA: TGTGCCAGCAGCTTTTCTAGCGGGGGCTCCTACAATGAGCAGTTCTTC.